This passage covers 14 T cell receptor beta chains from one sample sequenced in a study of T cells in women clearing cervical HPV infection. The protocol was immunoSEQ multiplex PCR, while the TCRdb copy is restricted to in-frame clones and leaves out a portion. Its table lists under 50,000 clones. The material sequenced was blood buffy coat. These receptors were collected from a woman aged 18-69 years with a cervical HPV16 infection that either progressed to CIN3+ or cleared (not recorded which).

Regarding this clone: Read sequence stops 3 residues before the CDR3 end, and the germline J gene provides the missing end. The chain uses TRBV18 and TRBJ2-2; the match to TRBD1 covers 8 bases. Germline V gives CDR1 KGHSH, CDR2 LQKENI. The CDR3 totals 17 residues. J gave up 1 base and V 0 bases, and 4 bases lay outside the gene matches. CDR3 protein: CASSPPLGQGNTGELFF. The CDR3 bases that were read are TGTGCCAGCTCACCACCTCTAGGACAGGGGAACACCGGGGAG.

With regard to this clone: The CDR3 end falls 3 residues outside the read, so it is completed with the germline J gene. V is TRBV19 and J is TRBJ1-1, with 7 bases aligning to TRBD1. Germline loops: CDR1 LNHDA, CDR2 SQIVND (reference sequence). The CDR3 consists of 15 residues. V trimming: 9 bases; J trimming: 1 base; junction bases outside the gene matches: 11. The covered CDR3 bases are TGTGCCAGCAAGCCCCGACAGGGACCGAACACTGAA. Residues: CASKPRQGPNTE. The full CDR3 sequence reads CASKPRQGPNTEAFF.

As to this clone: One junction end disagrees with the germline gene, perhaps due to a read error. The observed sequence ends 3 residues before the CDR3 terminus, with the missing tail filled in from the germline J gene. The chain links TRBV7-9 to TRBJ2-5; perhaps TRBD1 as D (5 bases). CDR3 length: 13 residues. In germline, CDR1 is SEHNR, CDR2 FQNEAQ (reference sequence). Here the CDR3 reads CASSSRQTDTQYF. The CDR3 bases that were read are TGTGCCAGTAGCTCTAGACAGACAGATACC.

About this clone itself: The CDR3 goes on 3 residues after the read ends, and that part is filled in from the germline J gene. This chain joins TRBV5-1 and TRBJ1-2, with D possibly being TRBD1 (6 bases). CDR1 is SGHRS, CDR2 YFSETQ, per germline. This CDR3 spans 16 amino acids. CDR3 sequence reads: CASGARGARGIGGYTF. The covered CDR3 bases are TGCGCCAGCGGGGCGCGGGGGGCGAGGGGAATCGGGGGC.

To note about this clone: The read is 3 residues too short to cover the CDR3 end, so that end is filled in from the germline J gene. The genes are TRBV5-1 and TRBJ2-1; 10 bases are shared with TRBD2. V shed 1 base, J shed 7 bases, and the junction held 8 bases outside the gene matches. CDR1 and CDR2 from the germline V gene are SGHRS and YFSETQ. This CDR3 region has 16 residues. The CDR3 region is CASSLFSSGGLNEQFF. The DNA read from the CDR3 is TGCGCCAGCAGCTTGTTTAGTAGCGGGGGGTTAAATGAG.

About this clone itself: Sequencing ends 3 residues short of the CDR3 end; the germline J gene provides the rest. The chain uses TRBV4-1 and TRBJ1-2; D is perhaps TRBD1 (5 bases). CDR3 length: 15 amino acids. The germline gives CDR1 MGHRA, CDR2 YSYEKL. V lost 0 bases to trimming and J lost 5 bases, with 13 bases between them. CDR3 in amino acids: CASSQDRRGGYGYTF. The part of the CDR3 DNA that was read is TGCGCCAGCAGCCAAGATCGAAGGGGTGGGTATGGC.

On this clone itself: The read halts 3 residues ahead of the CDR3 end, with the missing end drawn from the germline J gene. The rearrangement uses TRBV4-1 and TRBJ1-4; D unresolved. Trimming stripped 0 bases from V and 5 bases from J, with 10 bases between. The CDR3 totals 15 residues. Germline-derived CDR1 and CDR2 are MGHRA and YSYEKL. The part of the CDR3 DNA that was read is TGCGCCAGCAGCCAAGATTACCAGTACAATGAAAAA. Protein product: CASSQDYQYNEK. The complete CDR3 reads CASSQDYQYNEKLFF.

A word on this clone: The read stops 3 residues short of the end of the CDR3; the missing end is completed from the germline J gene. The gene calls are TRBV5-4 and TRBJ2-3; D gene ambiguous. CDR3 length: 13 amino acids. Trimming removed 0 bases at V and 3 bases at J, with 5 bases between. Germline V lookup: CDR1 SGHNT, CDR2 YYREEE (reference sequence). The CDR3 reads CASSLEGTDTQYF. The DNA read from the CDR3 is TGTGCCAGCAGCTTGGAAGGGACAGATACG.

Partial CDR3 DNA: TGTGCCACCAGCAGAGACACCACTGACTACGAG. The encoded protein is CATSRDTTDYE. The CDR3 in its entirety is CATSRDTTDYEQYF. The V call is TRBV15, the J call TRBJ2-7; D not resolved. The sequence runs out 3 residues before the end of the CDR3; the remainder is reconstructed from the germline J gene. CDR1 is LNHNV, CDR2 YYDKDF, per germline (reference sequence). CDR3 length: 14 residues. V shed 0 bases and J shed 3 bases, with 9 bases lying between them.

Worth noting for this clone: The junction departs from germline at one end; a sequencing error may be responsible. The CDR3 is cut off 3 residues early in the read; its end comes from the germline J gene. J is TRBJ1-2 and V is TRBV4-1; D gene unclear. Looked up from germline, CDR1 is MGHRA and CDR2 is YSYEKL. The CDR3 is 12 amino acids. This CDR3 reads CTSPQTNYGYTF. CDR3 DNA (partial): TGCACCAGCCCCCAAACTAACTATGGC.

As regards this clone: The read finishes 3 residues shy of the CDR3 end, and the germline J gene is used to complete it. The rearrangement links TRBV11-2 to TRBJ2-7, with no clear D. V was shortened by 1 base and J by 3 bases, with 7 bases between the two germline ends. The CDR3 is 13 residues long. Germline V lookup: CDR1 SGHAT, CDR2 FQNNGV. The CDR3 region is CASSLGQYYEQYF. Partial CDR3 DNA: TGTGCCAGCAGCTTAGGGCAATACTACGAG.

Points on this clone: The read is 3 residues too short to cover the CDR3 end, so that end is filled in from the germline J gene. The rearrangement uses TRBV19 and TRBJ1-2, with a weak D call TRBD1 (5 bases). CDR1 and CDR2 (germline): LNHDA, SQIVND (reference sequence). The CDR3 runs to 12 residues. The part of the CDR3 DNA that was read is TGTGCCAGTAGTATAGAGACAGATACC. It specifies CASSIETDT. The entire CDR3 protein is CASSIETDTYTF. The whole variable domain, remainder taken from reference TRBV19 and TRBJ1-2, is DGGITQSPKYLFRKEGQNVTLSCEQNLNHDAMYWYRQDPGQGLRLIYYSQIVNDFQKGDIAEGYSVSREKKESFPLTVTSAQKNPTAFYLCASSIETDTYTFGSGTRLTVV.

The CDR3 loop reads CSVEKGARAFF. CDR3 DNA (partial): TGCAGCGTTGAAAAGGGGGCGCGG. V gene TRBV29-1 combines with J gene TRBJ1-1, with 7 positions matching TRBD1. The CDR3 extends 3 residues past the end of the read, so its final part is completed from the germline J gene. Germline V gives CDR1 SQVTM, CDR2 ANQGSEA. The CDR3 loop spans 11 amino acids.

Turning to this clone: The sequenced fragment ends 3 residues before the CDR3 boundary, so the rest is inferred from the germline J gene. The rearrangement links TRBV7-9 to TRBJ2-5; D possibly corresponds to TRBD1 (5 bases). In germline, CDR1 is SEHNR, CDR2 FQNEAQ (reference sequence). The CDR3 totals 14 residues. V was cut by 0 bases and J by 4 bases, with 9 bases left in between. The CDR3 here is CASSLAQGIETQYF. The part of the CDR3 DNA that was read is TGTGCCAGCAGCTTAGCGCAGGGTATAGAGACC.